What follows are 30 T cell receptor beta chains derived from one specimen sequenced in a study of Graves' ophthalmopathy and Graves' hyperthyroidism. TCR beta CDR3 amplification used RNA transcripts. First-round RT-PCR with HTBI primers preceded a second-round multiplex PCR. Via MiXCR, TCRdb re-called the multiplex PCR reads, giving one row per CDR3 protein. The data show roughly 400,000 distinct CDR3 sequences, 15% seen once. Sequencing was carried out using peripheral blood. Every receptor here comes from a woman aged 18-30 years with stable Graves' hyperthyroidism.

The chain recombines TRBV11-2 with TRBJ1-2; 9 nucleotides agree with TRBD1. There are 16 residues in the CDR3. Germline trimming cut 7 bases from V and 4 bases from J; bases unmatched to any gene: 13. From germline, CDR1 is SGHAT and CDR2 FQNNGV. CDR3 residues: CASTSDRGPFGYGYTF. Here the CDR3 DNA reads TGTGCCAGCACCTCGGACAGGGGACCATTTGGCTATGGCTACACCTTC.

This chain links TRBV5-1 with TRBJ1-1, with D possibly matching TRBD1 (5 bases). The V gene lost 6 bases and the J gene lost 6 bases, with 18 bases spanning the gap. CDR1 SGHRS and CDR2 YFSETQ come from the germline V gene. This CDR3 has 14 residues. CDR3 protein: CASNLGPREAEAFF. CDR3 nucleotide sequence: TGCGCCAGCAACCTGGGACCTCGGGAGGCTGAAGCTTTCTTT.

CDR3 coding DNA: TGTGCCAGCAGTGACCTAGGGGCTGGGGGTTACACCTTC. This sequence encodes CASSDLGAGGYTF. V is TRBV6-1 and J is TRBJ1-2; D possibly corresponds to TRBD1 (5 bases). In germline, CDR1 is MNHNS, CDR2 SASEGT. The CDR3 loop spans 13 amino acids. V dropped 3 bases and J dropped 11 bases, with 16 bases sitting between them.

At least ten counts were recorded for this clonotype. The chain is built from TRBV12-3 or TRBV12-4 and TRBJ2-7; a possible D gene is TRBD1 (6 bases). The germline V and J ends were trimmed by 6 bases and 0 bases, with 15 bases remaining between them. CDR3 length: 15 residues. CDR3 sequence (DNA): TGTGCCAGCAGCCCCCCAGGGGACGGCTCCTACGAGCAGTACTTC. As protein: CASSPPGDGSYEQYF.

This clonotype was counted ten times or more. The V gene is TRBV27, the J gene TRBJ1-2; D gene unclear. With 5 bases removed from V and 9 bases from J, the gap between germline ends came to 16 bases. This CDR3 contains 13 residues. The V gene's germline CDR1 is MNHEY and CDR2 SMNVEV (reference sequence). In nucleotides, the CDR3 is TGTGCCAGCAGTACTACCTCACAGAATCGCTACACCTTC. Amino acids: CASSTTSQNRYTF.

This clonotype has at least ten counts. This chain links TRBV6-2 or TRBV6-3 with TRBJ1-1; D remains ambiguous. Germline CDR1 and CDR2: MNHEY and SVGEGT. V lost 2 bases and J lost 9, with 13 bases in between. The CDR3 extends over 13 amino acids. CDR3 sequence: CASSYPPGTKAFF. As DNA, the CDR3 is TGTGCCAGCAGTTACCCACCGGGAACCAAAGCTTTCTTT.

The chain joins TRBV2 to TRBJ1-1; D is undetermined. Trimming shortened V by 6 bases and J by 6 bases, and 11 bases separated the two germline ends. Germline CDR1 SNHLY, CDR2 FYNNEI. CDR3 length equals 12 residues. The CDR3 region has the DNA TGTGCCAGCAGATACAGTTCTGCTGAAGCTTTCTTT. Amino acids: CASRYSSAEAFF.

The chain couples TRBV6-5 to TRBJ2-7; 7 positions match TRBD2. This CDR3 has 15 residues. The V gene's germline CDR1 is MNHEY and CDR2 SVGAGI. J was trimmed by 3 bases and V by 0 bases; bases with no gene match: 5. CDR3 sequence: CASSYSSGNRYEQYF. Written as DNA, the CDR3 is TGTGCCAGCAGTTACTCCAGCGGGAATCGCTACGAGCAGTACTTC.

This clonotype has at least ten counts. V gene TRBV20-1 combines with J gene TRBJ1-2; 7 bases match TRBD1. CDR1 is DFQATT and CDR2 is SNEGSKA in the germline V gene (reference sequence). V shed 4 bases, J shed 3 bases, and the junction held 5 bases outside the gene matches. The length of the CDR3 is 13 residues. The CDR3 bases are TGCAGTGCTATCGACAGGGCTTACTATGGCTACACCTTC. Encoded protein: CSAIDRAYYGYTF.

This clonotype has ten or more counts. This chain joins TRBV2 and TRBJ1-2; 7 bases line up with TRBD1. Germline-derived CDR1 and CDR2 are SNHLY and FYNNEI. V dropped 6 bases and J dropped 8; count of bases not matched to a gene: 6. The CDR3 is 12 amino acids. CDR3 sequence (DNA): TGTGCCAGCAGGCCGGGACAGTGGGGCTACACCTTC. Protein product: CASRPGQWGYTF.

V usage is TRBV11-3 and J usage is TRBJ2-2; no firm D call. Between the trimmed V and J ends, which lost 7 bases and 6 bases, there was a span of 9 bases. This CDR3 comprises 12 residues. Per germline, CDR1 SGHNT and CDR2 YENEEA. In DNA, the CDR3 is TGTGCCAGCATCCGGTCATCCGGGGAGCTGTTTTTT. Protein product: CASIRSSGELFF. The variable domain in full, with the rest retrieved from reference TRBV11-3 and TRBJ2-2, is EAGVVQSPRYKIIEKKQPVAFWCNPISGHNTLYWYLQNLGQGPELLIRYENEEAVDDSQLPKDRFSAERLKGVDSTLKIQPAELGDSAVYLCASIRSSGELFFGEGSRLTVL.

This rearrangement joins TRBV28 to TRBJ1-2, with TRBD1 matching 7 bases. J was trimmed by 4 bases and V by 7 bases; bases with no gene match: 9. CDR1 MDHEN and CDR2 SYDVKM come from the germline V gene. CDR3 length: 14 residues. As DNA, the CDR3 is TGTGCCAGCACCGAGACCTGGGACAGCTATGGCTACACCTTC. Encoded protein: CASTETWDSYGYTF.

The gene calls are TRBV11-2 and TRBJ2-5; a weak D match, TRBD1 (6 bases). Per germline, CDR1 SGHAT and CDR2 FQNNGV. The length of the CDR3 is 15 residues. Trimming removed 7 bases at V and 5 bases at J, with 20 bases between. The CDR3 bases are TGTGCCAGCACCCGATGGGCAGGGGAATCGGAGACCCAGTACTTC. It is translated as CASTRWAGESETQYF.

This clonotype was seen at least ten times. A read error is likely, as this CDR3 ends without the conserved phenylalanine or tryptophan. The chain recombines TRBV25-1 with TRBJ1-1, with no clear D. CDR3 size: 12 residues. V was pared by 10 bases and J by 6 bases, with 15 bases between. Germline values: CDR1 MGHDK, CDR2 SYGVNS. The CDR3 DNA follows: TGTGCCACCTTTGACGGGGTCGCTGAAGCTTTCTCT. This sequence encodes CATFDGVAEAFS.

Here the CDR3 reads CAISENTGELFF. CDR3 sequence (DNA): TGTGCCATCAGTGAGAACACCGGGGAGCTGTTTTTT. V and J are TRBV10-3 and TRBJ2-2; D is unresolved. This CDR3 spans 12 amino acids. The germline gives CDR1 ENHRY, CDR2 SYGVKD. The V gene lost 2 bases and the J gene lost 2 bases, with 0 bases spanning the gap.

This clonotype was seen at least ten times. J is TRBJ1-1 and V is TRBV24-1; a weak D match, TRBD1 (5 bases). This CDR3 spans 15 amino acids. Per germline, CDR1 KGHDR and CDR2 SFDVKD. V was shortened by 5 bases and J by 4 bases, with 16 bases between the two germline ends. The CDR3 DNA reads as TGTGCCACCAGTGTCACGACGGACGGGGCCACTGAAGCTTTCTTT. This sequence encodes CATSVTTDGATEAFF.

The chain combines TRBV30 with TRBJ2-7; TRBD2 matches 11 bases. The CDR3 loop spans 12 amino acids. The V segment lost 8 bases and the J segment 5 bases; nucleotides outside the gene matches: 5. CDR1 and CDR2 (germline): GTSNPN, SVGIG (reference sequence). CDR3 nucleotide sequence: TGTGCCGCTAGCGGGGGGTACCACGAGCAGTACTTC. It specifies CAASGGYHEQYF.

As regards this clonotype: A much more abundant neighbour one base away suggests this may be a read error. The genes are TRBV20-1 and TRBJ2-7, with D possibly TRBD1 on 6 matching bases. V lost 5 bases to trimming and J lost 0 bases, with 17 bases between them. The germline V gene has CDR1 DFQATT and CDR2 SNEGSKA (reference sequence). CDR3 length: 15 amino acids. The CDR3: CSASPPDRTSYEQYF. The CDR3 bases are TGCAGTGCTTCCCCTCCTGACAGGACCTCCTACGAGCAGTACTTC.

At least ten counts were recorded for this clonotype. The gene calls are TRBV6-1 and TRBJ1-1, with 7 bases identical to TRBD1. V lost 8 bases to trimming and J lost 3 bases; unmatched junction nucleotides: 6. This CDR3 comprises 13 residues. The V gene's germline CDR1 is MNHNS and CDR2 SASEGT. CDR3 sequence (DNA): TGTGCCAGCGGCGACAGGGCGGACACTGAAGCTTTCTTT. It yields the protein CASGDRADTEAFF.

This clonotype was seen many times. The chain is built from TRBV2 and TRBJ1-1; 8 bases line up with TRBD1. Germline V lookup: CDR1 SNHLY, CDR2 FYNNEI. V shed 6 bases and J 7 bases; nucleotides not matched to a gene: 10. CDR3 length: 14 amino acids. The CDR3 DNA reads TGTGCCAGCAGAGGGACAGGCGGCGGGCTTGAAGCTTTCTTT. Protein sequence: CASRGTGGGLEAFF. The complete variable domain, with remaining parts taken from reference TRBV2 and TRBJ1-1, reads EPEVTQTPSHQVTQMGQEVILRCVPISNHLYFYWYRQILGQKVEFLVSFYNNEISEKSEIFDDQFSVERPDGSNFTLKIRSTKLEDSAMYFCASRGTGGGLEAFFGQGTRLTVV.

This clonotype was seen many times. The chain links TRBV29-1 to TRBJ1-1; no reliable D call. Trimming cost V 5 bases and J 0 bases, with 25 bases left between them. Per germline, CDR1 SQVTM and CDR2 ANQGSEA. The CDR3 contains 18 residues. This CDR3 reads CSVLGRRGQNAMNTEAFF. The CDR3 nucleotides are TGCAGCGTTTTGGGTCGGAGAGGTCAAAACGCCATGAACACTGAAGCTTTCTTT.

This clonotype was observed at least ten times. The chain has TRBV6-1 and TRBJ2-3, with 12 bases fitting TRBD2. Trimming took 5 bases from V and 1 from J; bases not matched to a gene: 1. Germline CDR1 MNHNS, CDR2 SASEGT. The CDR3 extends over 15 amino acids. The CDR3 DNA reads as TGTGCCAGCAGTCGGACTAGCGGGGGCACAGATACGCAGTATTTT. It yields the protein CASSRTSGGTDTQYF.

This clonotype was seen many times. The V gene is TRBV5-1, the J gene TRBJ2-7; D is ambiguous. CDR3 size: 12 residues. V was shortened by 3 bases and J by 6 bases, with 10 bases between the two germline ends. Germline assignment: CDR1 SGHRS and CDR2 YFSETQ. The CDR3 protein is CASSSRDSEQYF. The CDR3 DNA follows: TGCGCCAGCAGCTCCCGAGACTCCGAGCAGTACTTC. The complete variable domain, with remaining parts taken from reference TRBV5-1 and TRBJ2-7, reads KAGVTQTPRYLIKTRGQQVTLSCSPISGHRSVSWYQQTPGQGLQFLFEYFSETQRNKGNFPGRFSGRQFSNSRSEMNVSTLELGDSALYLCASSSRDSEQYFGPGTRLTVT.

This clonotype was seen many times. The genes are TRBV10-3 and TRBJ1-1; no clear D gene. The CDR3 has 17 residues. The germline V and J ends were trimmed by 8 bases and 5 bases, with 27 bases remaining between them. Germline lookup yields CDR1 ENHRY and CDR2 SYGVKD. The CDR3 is CAIGTQFVSSLTTEAFF. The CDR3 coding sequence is TGTGCCATCGGAACCCAGTTCGTTTCATCTTTGACTACTGAAGCTTTCTTT.

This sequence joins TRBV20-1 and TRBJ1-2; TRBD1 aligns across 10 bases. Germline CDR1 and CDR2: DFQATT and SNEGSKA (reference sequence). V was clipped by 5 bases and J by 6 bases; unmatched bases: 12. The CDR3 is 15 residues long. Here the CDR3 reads CSAPPPGQGKDGYTF. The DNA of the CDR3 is TGCAGTGCTCCGCCTCCGGGACAGGGGAAAGATGGCTACACCTTC.

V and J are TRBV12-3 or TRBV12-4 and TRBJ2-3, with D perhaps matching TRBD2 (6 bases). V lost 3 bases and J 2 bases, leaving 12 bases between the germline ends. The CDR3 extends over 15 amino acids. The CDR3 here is CASSLRLVDTDTQYF. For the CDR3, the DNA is TGTGCCAGCAGTTTGAGACTAGTTGACACAGATACGCAGTATTTT.

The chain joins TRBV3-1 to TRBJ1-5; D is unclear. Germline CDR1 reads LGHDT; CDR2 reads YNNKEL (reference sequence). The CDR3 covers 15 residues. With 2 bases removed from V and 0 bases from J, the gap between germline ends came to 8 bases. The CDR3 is CASSQFPFSNQPQHF. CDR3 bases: TGTGCCAGCAGCCAATTCCCTTTTAGCAATCAGCCCCAGCATTTT.

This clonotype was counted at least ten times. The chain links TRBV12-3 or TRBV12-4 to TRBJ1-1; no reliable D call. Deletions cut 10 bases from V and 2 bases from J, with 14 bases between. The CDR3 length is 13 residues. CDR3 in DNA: TGTGCCACTGTCGACAAAGCTAACACTGAAGCTTTCTTT. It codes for CATVDKANTEAFF.

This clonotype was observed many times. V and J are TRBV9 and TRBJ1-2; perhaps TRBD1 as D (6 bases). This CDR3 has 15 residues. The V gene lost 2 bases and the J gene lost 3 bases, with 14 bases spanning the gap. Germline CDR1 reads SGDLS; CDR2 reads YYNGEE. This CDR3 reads CASSVSQGAYYGYTF. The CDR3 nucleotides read TGTGCCAGCAGCGTTTCACAGGGCGCCTACTATGGCTACACCTTC.

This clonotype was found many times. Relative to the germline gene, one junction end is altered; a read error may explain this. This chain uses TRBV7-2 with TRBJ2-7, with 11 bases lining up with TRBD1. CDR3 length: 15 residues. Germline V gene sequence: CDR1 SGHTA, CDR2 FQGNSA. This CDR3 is CAGSSPGQGVYEQYF. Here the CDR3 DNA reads TGTGCCGGCAGCTCACCGGGACAGGGGGTCTACGAGCAGTACTTC.